Listed here is a single T cell receptor beta chain. Other DNA sequences within the sample encode an identical CDR3. This CDR3 contains 13 residues. V was trimmed by 2 bases and J by 2 bases, leaving 7 bases between them. CDR1 and CDR2 (germline): SGHRS, YFSETQ. The sample belongs to a study of blood T cell repertoires in COVID-19. Study-wide background: T cells, B-cell-depleted T cells, or PBMCs provided the cDNA or gDNA that served as material.

Profiling relied on immunoSEQ multiplex PCR, and the TCRdb table lists in-frame clones only, not all of them. This table holds some 150,000 clones, more than 75% found once. The sequencing input was peripheral blood. The clonotype comes from a man in his 70s with acute or convalescent COVID-19. The chain links TRBV5-1 to TRBJ1-2, with D possibly TRBD1 on 5 matching bases. CDR3 in DNA: TGCGCCAGCAGCTTCGGGGGAAACTATGGCTACACCTTC. Protein sequence: CASSFGGNYGYTF.